The rows below give T cell receptor beta chains drawn from one sample of a study of cytomegalovirus exposure and HLA in healthy donors. Assay: immunoSEQ multiplex PCR; the TCRdb copy retains only in-frame clones and omits some. The data hold approximately 97,000 clones, with 81% observed a single time. The specimen sequenced was PBMCs. Receptors originate from a man in his forties in good health and CMV-seropositive. CDR3s include the opening cysteine and the closing phenylalanine or tryptophan. Each record gives: D gene, clone size, CDR3 length, V gene, J gene, CDR3 DNA, CDR3 protein. The D gene is left open where the match is weak. Only part of the rows carry a size: once, few, many, or a class if the clone is expanded.

TRBD1	NA	14	TRBV5-1	TRBJ1-2	TGCGCCAGCAGCTTGCCAGGGGGCACCTATGGCTACACCTTC	CASSLPGGTYGYTF
TRBD2	few	16	TRBV4-1	TRBJ2-7	TGCGCCAGCAGCCAACTCCCCGGCGGGGGGGTGGGGGAGCAGTACTTC	CASSQLPGGGVGEQYF
TRBD1	NA	14	TRBV6-5	TRBJ1-1	TGTGCCAGCAGTTACTCGACAGGGTCGTCGGGAGCTTTCTTT	CASSYSTGSSGAFF
TRBD2	NA	17	TRBV7-2	TRBJ2-3	TGTGCCAGCAGCTCGGGACTAGCGGGAACTTATGGGGATACGCAGTATTTT	CASSSGLAGTYGDTQYF
NA	NA	13	TRBV6-1	TRBJ1-3	TGTGCCAGCAGTGATCAGGGAGGAAACACCATATATTTT	CASSDQGGNTIYF
TRBD1	NA	16	TRBV5-6	TRBJ1-4	TGTGCCAGCAGCTTGGGACAGGGGATAACTAATGAAAAACTGTTTTTT	CASSLGQGITNEKLFF
TRBD2	NA	16	TRBV2	TRBJ2-3	TGTGCCAGCAGTGCCCTGGCTAGCGGGGGAGGGGATACGCAGTATTTT	CASSALASGGGDTQYF
NA	NA	15	TRBV5-6	TRBJ2-1	TGTGCCAGCAGCTTGTCTCACAGAAACTACAATGAGCAGTTCTTC	CASSLSHRNYNEQFF
TRBD2	NA	15	TRBV11-2	TRBJ2-3	TGTGCCAGCAGCTTGGGCGGGGGGATCGGGCATACGCAGTATTTT	CASSLGGGIGHTQYF
NA	NA	14	TRBV29-1	TRBJ1-4	TGCAGCGATCTATTAAGGGGTTCTAATGAAAAACTGTTTTTT	CSDLLRGSNEKLFF